These T cell receptor beta chains were read from a single sample in a study of T cell repertoires in cytomegalovirus infection. MiXCR, applied by TCRdb to the reads, yields one record per CDR3 protein. The sample lists a few hundred thousand distinct CDR3 sequences, roughly 36% seen once, with 13% in the top ten. These receptors' targets are unknown. The sample was cultured PBMCs, taken from culture after CMV antigen stimulation. Receptor source: a human donor in good health (CMV status not recorded). Some clones in this sample may be carry-over from other donors' samples. Both conserved end residues are trimmed from each CDR3.

CDR3aa	v_gene	j_gene
ASSHHRGRNTGELF	TRBV7-6	TRBJ2-2
ASSGPEGDRSGNTIY	TRBV19	TRBJ1-3
ASSVSQASGTDTQY	TRBV6-6	TRBJ2-3
ASSPTGGFTDTQY	TRBV18	TRBJ2-3
ASRGPSEKLF	TRBV28	TRBJ1-4
ASCPGTGYNEQF	TRBV19	TRBJ2-1
ASSLYTGRGANVLT	TRBV4-3	TRBJ2-6
SVGGGQRQETQY	TRBV29-1	TRBJ2-5
ASSPEALWRADTQY	TRBV7-2	TRBJ2-3
ASSPQAGTPYEQY	TRBV6-1	TRBJ2-7
ASSLAAGAWETQY	TRBV7-3	TRBJ2-5
SAGGALRNQPQH	TRBV20-1	TRBJ1-5
ASSPGTSGAITSTDTQY	TRBV4-1	TRBJ2-3
SASGRGSRNEQF	TRBV20-1	TRBJ2-1
ASSVDGTGVTDTQY	TRBV9	TRBJ2-3
ASTVQGRNGYT	TRBV28	TRBJ1-2
ASSKRTQGSANYGYT	TRBV19	TRBJ1-2
ASSYGAASLSEAF	TRBV6-6	TRBJ1-1
ASSYMELVNTQY	TRBV12-3/TRBV12-4	TRBJ2-3
ASSLILSGRANPRGNYEQY	TRBV7-2	TRBJ2-7
ASSPGPGYEQY	TRBV7-2	TRBJ2-7
AIRGTSSLSLTDTQY	TRBV10-3	TRBJ2-3
ASSLEVSGFSYNEQF	TRBV7-6	TRBJ2-1
ASSSVGTTQHSGANVLT	TRBV28	TRBJ2-6
ASSPEVLGANVLT	TRBV7-8	TRBJ2-6
SARGTAKNIQY	TRBV20-1	TRBJ2-4
ASSQETFGRVRGYT	TRBV3-1	TRBJ1-2
ASSPLRRIYNEQF	TRBV6-6	TRBJ2-1
ASSAEGNEQF	TRBV7-2	TRBJ2-1